This is a list of T cell receptor beta chains from one sample in a study of cytomegalovirus exposure and HLA in healthy donors. The method was immunoSEQ multiplex PCR; TCRdb's version includes in-frame clones alone and lacks a portion of them. The repertoire includes 110,000 to 150,000 clones, 78% of them detected once, and 2.8% sits in the top ten. The sample consisted of PBMCs. Receptors were obtained from a male donor in good health and CMV-seronegative. CDR3s include the opening cysteine and the closing phenylalanine or tryptophan. A D gene is named only where the DNA matches it firmly. The size of a clone is reported for some rows only, either as once, few or many, or as a class for expanded clones.

J: TRBJ2-7
V: TRBV10-3
size: NA
D: NA
CDR3: CAISDRTIEQYF
DNA: TGTGCCATCAGTGATCGGACAATCGAGCAGTACTTC

J: TRBJ1-4
V: TRBV5-6
size: few
D: TRBD1
CDR3: CASSRGTGDEKLFF
DNA: TGTGCCAGCAGCCGTGGGACAGGGGATGAAAAACTGTTTTTT

J: TRBJ2-7
V: TRBV5-4
size: NA
D: TRBD1
CDR3: CASSLFGTDYEQYF
DNA: TGTGCCAGCAGCTTGTTTGGGACAGACTACGAGCAGTACTTC

J: TRBJ1-5
V: TRBV7-8
size: NA
D: TRBD1
CDR3: CASSPGDRDNQPQHF
DNA: TGTGCCAGCAGCCCAGGGGACAGGGATAATCAGCCCCAGCATTTT

J: TRBJ2-1
V: TRBV9
size: NA
D: TRBD2
CDR3: CASSVEASGGREQFF
DNA: TGTGCCAGCAGCGTAGAGGCTAGCGGGGGACGTGAGCAGTTCTTC

J: TRBJ2-1
V: TRBV4-1
size: NA
D: TRBD2
CDR3: CASSQEGLAGSKEQFF
DNA: TGCGCCAGCAGCCAAGAAGGACTAGCGGGGTCCAAAGAGCAGTTCTTC

J: TRBJ1-5
V: TRBV21-1
size: NA
D: NA
CDR3: CASSKAQKAGSNQPQHF
DNA: TGTGCCAGCAGCAAAGCGCAGAAGGCCGGGAGCAATCAGCCCCAGCATTTT

J: TRBJ2-7
V: TRBV5-1
size: NA
D: NA
CDR3: CASSQIGSGKNEQYF
DNA: TGCGCCAGCAGCCAGATTGGGTCGGGGAAGAACGAGCAGTACTTC

J: TRBJ2-5
V: TRBV5-8
size: NA
D: NA
CDR3: CASSFGTTYQETQYF
DNA: TGTGCCAGCAGCTTCGGGACAACGTACCAAGAGACCCAGTACTTC

J: TRBJ2-3
V: TRBV29-1
size: NA
D: TRBD2
CDR3: CSVEGLAGRSEYF
DNA: TGCAGCGTTGAGGGACTAGCGGGGCGATCGGAGTATTTT

J: TRBJ1-5
V: TRBV6-1
size: NA
D: NA
CDR3: CATTGRTSNQPQHF
DNA: TGTGCCACCACTGGGAGGACGAGCAATCAGCCCCAGCATTTT

J: TRBJ1-2
V: TRBV5-1
size: few
D: TRBD1
CDR3: CASSSDTGGTGYTF
DNA: TGCGCCAGCAGCTCCGACACAGGGGGCACGGGCTACACCTTC

J: TRBJ2-1
V: TRBV18
size: NA
D: NA
CDR3: CASSPRSRAGYNEQFF
DNA: TGTGCCAGCTCACCACGGTCGCGAGCGGGTTACAATGAGCAGTTCTTC

J: TRBJ1-4
V: TRBV5-1
size: few
D: NA
CDR3: CASSLGVPGSGEKLFF
DNA: TGCGCCAGCAGCTTGGGCGTTCCGGGGTCGGGTGAAAAACTGTTTTTT

J: TRBJ2-2
V: TRBV10-3
size: NA
D: NA
CDR3: CAISAKTGNTGELFF
DNA: TGTGCCATCAGTGCGAAAACGGGGAACACCGGGGAGCTGTTTTTT

J: TRBJ2-5
V: TRBV7-9
size: NA
D: TRBD1
CDR3: CASSKTGNPETQYF
DNA: TGTGCCAGCAGTAAGACAGGGAACCCAGAGACCCAGTACTTC

J: TRBJ2-1
V: TRBV5-1
size: NA
D: NA
CDR3: CASSRLDNEQFF
DNA: TGCGCCAGCAGCCGACTAGATAATGAGCAGTTCTTC

J: TRBJ2-7
V: TRBV5-1
size: NA
D: TRBD2
CDR3: CASSSGLAGGKSSYEQYF
DNA: TGCGCCAGCAGCTCAGGACTAGCGGGGGGGAAGAGCTCCTACGAGCAGTACTTC

J: TRBJ1-2
V: TRBV29-1
size: NA
D: TRBD1
CDR3: CSVEGRDSVFF
DNA: TGCAGCGTTGAAGGACGGGACAGTGTTTTTTTC

J: TRBJ2-2
V: TRBV11-2
size: NA
D: NA
CDR3: CASSPDLPNTGELFF
DNA: TGTGCCAGCAGCCCAGACTTACCGAACACCGGGGAGCTGTTTTTT

J: TRBJ1-1
V: TRBV18
size: NA
D: TRBD1
CDR3: CASSPGQGRHTEAFF
DNA: TGTGCCAGCTCACCGGGACAGGGTCGACACACTGAAGCTTTCTTT

J: TRBJ1-5
V: TRBV5-4
size: NA
D: TRBD1
CDR3: CASSLAGQGDQPQHF
DNA: TGTGCCAGCAGCTTGGCGGGACAGGGCGATCAGCCCCAGCATTTT

J: TRBJ1-2
V: TRBV5-8
size: NA
D: NA
CDR3: CASSLVAGSYYGYTF
DNA: TGTGCCAGCAGCTTGGTCGCAGGGTCCTACTATGGCTACACCTTC

J: TRBJ2-7
V: TRBV27
size: NA
D: NA
CDR3: CATQRGSVYEQYF
DNA: TGTGCCACCCAAAGGGGTTCGGTCTACGAGCAGTACTTC

J: TRBJ2-7
V: TRBV6-5
size: NA
D: TRBD1
CDR3: CASSYLGTGLSYEQYF
DNA: TGTGCCAGCAGTTACCTCGGGACAGGGCTCTCCTACGAGCAGTACTTC

J: TRBJ2-1
V: TRBV5-1
size: NA
D: TRBD2
CDR3: CASSWAGTSGGNEQFF
DNA: TGCGCCAGCAGCTGGGCCGGGACTAGCGGGGGGAATGAGCAGTTCTTC

J: TRBJ1-4
V: TRBV6-5
size: NA
D: NA
CDR3: CASSPTGYANEKLFF
DNA: TGTGCCAGCAGCCCAACGGGGTACGCTAATGAAAAACTGTTTTTT

J: TRBJ1-6
V: TRBV7-8
size: NA
D: TRBD1
CDR3: CASSPDRGRGNSPLHF
DNA: TGTGCCAGCAGCCCAGACAGGGGGCGAGGTAATTCACCCCTCCACTTT

J: TRBJ2-6
V: TRBV27
size: NA
D: NA
CDR3: CASSLLQTKYSSGANVLTF
DNA: TGTGCCAGCAGTTTACTTCAGACTAAATATAGCTCTGGGGCCAACGTCCTGACTTTC

J: TRBJ1-1
V: TRBV6-1
size: NA
D: NA
CDR3: CASSEASSGMKTEAFF
DNA: TGTGCCAGCAGTGAAGCGTCGTCAGGGATGAAGACTGAAGCTTTCTTT

J: TRBJ1-2
V: TRBV6-5
size: NA
D: TRBD1
CDR3: CASSEVTGRAGYTF
DNA: TGTGCCAGCAGCGAAGTGACAGGGCGAGCTGGCTACACCTTC

J: TRBJ2-5
V: TRBV6-5
size: NA
D: TRBD1
CDR3: CASREGQARMETQYF
DNA: TGTGCCAGCAGGGAGGGACAGGCAAGGATGGAGACCCAGTACTTC

J: TRBJ1-4
V: TRBV9
size: NA
D: NA
CDR3: CASSPVSQNEKLFF
DNA: TGTGCCAGCAGCCCAGTTTCACAGAATGAAAAACTGTTTTTT

J: TRBJ2-3
V: TRBV7-8
size: once
D: NA
CDR3: CASSLAHRGTSTDTQYF
DNA: TGTGCCAGCAGCTTAGCGCATCGGGGGACTAGCACAGATACGCAGTATTTT

J: TRBJ2-7
V: TRBV5-1
size: NA
D: NA
CDR3: CASSPRTPSNEQYF
DNA: TGCGCCAGCAGCCCGAGGACACCGTCGAACGAGCAGTACTTC

J: TRBJ1-1
V: TRBV9
size: NA
D: NA
CDR3: CASSVEGRGVKAFF
DNA: TGTGCCAGCAGCGTAGAGGGGAGGGGGGTGAAGGCTTTCTTT

J: TRBJ1-1
V: TRBV7-9
size: few
D: NA
CDR3: CASSQPDKNTEAFF
DNA: TGTGCCAGCAGCCAACCCGACAAGAACACTGAAGCTTTCTTT

J: TRBJ1-4
V: TRBV6-6
size: NA
D: TRBD1
CDR3: CASSRQGGEKLFF
DNA: TGTGCCAGCAGTCGACAGGGGGGTGAAAAACTGTTTTTT

J: TRBJ2-5
V: TRBV9
size: few
D: TRBD2
CDR3: CASSVAAGVETQYF
DNA: TGTGCCAGCAGCGTAGCTGCGGGGGTAGAGACCCAGTACTTC

J: TRBJ1-5
V: TRBV30
size: NA
D: TRBD1
CDR3: CAWSLTGGPNQPQHF
DNA: TGTGCCTGGAGTTTGACAGGGGGCCCCAATCAGCCCCAGCATTTT

J: TRBJ1-2
V: TRBV7-2
size: few
D: TRBD1
CDR3: CASRLQGWGQGAQGYTF
DNA: TGTGCCAGCCGCCTTCAGGGTTGGGGACAGGGGGCGCAGGGCTACACCTTC

J: TRBJ1-5
V: TRBV4-2
size: NA
D: NA
CDR3: CASSQGRMGNQPQHF
DNA: TGTGCCAGCAGCCAAGGGAGGATGGGCAATCAGCCCCAGCATTTT

J: TRBJ1-1
V: TRBV7-3
size: NA
D: NA
CDR3: CASSLQENTEAFF
DNA: TGTGCCAGCAGCCTCCAGGAGAACACTGAAGCTTTCTTT

J: TRBJ1-2
V: TRBV4-1
size: NA
D: NA
CDR3: CASTERPGDYGYTF
DNA: TGCGCCAGCACCGAAAGGCCGGGGGACTATGGCTACACCTTC

J: TRBJ2-5
V: TRBV27
size: NA
D: TRBD1
CDR3: CASSFRTGPYQETQYF
DNA: TGTGCCAGCAGTTTTAGGACAGGCCCGTACCAAGAGACCCAGTACTTC

J: TRBJ1-2
V: TRBV7-2
size: NA
D: NA
CDR3: CASSPNPGYGYTF
DNA: TGTGCCAGCAGCCCCAACCCGGGGTATGGCTACACCTTC

J: TRBJ2-7
V: TRBV15
size: NA
D: NA
CDR3: CATSRDRGSYEQYF
DNA: TGTGCCACCAGCAGAGACAGGGGTTCCTACGAGCAGTACTTC

J: TRBJ1-1
V: TRBV5-3
size: many
D: NA
CDR3: CARIEKGVSTNTEAFF
DNA: TGTGCCAGAATTGAGAAGGGGGTTAGCACGAACACTGAAGCTTTCTTT

J: TRBJ1-3
V: TRBV15
size: NA
D: TRBD1
CDR3: CATSGQGVGNTIYF
DNA: TGTGCCACCAGCGGACAGGGTGTTGGAAACACCATATATTTT